This TCR beta chain originates from a study of multiple sclerosis patients with progressive multifocal leukoencephalopathy. Every PCR reaction included synthetic inline CDR3 controls for all V-J pairings. TCRdb keeps only in-frame clones here, not all; method: immunoSEQ multiplex PCR. The sample lists fewer than 35,000 clones; nearly 95% were seen once. The time point: before natalizumab initiation. The T0 samples predate the first natalizumab infusion. A word on this clone: No antigen is known for it.

Points from the study as a whole: Lower normalized Shannon entropy suggested reduced TRB diversity in most PML patients. PML-onset expanded TRB clones were detectable before and during natalizumab therapy.

After removal of 2 bases from V and 4 bases from J, the junction contained 11 bases not matched to a gene. Germline loops: CDR1 GTSNPN, CDR2 SVGIG (reference sequence). The CDR3 is 17 amino acids. V is TRBV30 and J is TRBJ1-2; 12 bases match TRBD1. The sequencing input was PBMCs. The source is a man aged 25 to 40 with multiple sclerosis. CDR3 loop: CAWSPIPGTGGGYGYTF. The DNA of the CDR3 is TGTGCCTGGAGTCCCATCCCCGGGACAGGGGGCGGCTATGGCTACACCTTC.